This T cell receptor (beta chain) comes out of a study of OX40 agonist ivuxolimab in advanced cancers. CDR3 length: 17 residues. The J segment lost 2 bases and the V segment lost 0 bases, leaving 6 bases of the junction unmatched. In germline, CDR1 is MGHRA, CDR2 YSYEKL. This clone came up once. Its specificity is unknown. The repertoire was sequenced with immunoSEQ multiplex PCR; TCRdb's copy has only in-frame clones and lacks some. The data show about 77,000 clones, around 87% seen once. General study points: CD4+ T cells averaged fewer expanded clones than CD8+ T cells.

This TCR derives from an adult with an advanced solid tumor such as melanoma, head and neck, liver or kidney cancer. The starting material was CD4+ or CD8+ T cells sorted from blood, obtained in a trial of the OX40 agonist ivuxolimab. The chain has TRBV4-1 and TRBJ2-3; 9 bases map to TRBD2. The DNA for the CDR3 is TGCGCCAGCAGCCAAGATGGCGGGGGGGCCGCCACAGATACGCAGTATTTT. As protein: CASSQDGGGAATDTQYF.